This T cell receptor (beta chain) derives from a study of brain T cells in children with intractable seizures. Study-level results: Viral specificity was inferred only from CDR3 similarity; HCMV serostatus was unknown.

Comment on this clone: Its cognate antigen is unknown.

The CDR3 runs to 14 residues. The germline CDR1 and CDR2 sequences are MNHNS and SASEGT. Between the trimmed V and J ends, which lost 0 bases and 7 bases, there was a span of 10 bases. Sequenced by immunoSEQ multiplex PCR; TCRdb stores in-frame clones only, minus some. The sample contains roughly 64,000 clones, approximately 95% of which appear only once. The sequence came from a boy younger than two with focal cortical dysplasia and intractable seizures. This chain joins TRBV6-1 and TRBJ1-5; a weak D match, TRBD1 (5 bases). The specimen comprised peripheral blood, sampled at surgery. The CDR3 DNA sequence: TGTGCCAGCAGTGAAGCGGGGGAGGCCCAGCCCCAGCATTTT. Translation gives CASSEAGEAQPQHF.